The 27 T cell receptor beta chains below all came from one sample that was sequenced in a study of T cells in localized non-small cell lung cancer. Assay used: immunoSEQ multiplex PCR; TCRdb lists only in-frame clones, some missing. The repertoire consists of fewer than 100,000 clones, with roughly 86% occurring once and the leading ten covering roughly 15%. The sample consisted of peripheral blood, taken before any cancer treatment. All receptors come from a man aged 40 to 70 with stage I squamous cell lung carcinoma.

This chain connects TRBV7-2 to TRBJ2-3; D gene uncertain. Germline V CDR1 and CDR2: SGHTA, FQGNSA. Trimming left V 4 bases short and J 2 bases short, with 1 base between. This CDR3 has 11 residues. CDR3 in DNA: TGTGCCAGCAGCTACACAGATACGCAGTATTTT. It encodes CASSYTDTQYF.

This clone was picked up one time. The genes are TRBV2 and TRBJ2-1, with TRBD2 as a possible D gene (5 bases). V dropped 5 bases and J dropped 11 bases, with 22 bases sitting between them. Germline loops: CDR1 SNHLY, CDR2 FYNNEI. CDR3 length: 15 amino acids. CDR3 nucleotides: TGTGCCAGCAGTCTTAATAACCTGGGGAGCCGTAAGCAGTTCTTC. This codes for CASSLNNLGSRKQFF.

The V call is TRBV5-1, the J call TRBJ2-2; TRBD1 is a possible D gene (5 bases). V was trimmed by 4 bases and J by 0 bases, leaving 10 bases between them. The CDR3 runs 15 residues. The V gene's germline CDR1 is SGHRS and CDR2 YFSETQ. CDR3 sequence (DNA): TGCGCCAGCAGCCCAGGACAAACGAACACCGGGGAGCTGTTTTTT. Its translation is CASSPGQTNTGELFF.

The chain links TRBV10-3 to TRBJ1-4, with no clear D. The CDR3 runs to 16 residues. Looked up from germline, CDR1 is ENHRY and CDR2 is SYGVKD. V lost 0 bases and J lost 7, with 15 bases in between. CDR3: CAISESEGMSSEKLFF. CDR3 DNA: TGTGCCATCAGTGAGTCGGAAGGGATGAGTAGTGAAAAACTGTTTTTT.

V is TRBV29-1 and J is TRBJ1-4; no firm D call. Germline-derived CDR1 and CDR2 are SQVTM and ANQGSEA. Trimming stripped 4 bases from V and 2 bases from J, with 8 bases between. CDR3 length equals 13 residues. The CDR3 DNA is TGCAGCGTTGCCGGACCTACTAATGAAAAACTGTTTTTT. Residues: CSVAGPTNEKLFF.

The chain combines TRBV5-1 with TRBJ2-7; 10 nucleotides agree with TRBD2. CDR3 length: 14 residues. In germline, CDR1 is SGHRS, CDR2 YFSETQ. Trimming at V came to 4 bases and at J to 3 bases, leaving 4 bases not matched to a gene. The CDR3 loop reads CASSPSSGGYEQYF. Here the CDR3 DNA reads TGCGCCAGCAGCCCTTCTAGCGGGGGCTACGAGCAGTACTTC.

The J gene is TRBJ1-5, the V gene TRBV2; 9 bases match TRBD1. With V trimmed by 6 bases and J by 5 bases, 8 bases remained unmatched. CDR3 length: 15 amino acids. Germline V gives CDR1 SNHLY, CDR2 FYNNEI. DNA of the CDR3: TGTGCCAGCAGCGCGGACAGGGGAGATCATCAGCCCCAGCATTTT. Translating gives CASSADRGDHQPQHF.

This chain connects TRBV4-2 to TRBJ1-1; D is uncertain. Trimming cost V 0 bases and J 3 bases, with 11 bases left between them. The CDR3 is 15 amino acids. Germline V CDR1 and CDR2: LGHNA, YNFKEQ. This chain's CDR3 is CASSQDRTTDTEAFF. The DNA for the CDR3 is TGTGCCAGCAGCCAAGATAGGACCACCGACACTGAAGCTTTCTTT.

The CDR3 region is CASSSLPPGSNQPQHF. CDR3 DNA sequence: TGCGCCAGCAGCTCCCTCCCTCCAGGGAGCAATCAGCCCCAGCATTTT. The chain carries TRBV4-1 and TRBJ1-5; D is perhaps TRBD1 (5 bases). V dropped 5 bases and J dropped 1 base, with 15 bases sitting between them. This CDR3 region has 16 residues. The germline V gene encodes CDR1 MGHRA and CDR2 YSYEKL.

The chain uses TRBV6-5 and TRBJ1-1, with D uncertain. V gave up 6 bases and J gave up 0 bases, with 14 bases separating them. This CDR3 region has 15 residues. The germline V gene encodes CDR1 MNHEY and CDR2 SVGAGI. CDR3 residues: CASRSYGKMNTEAFF. CDR3 bases: TGTGCCAGCAGATCCTATGGCAAAATGAACACTGAAGCTTTCTTT.

The J gene is TRBJ2-2, the V gene TRBV2, with 7 bases aligning to TRBD2. Unmatched junction bases numbered 4, after V lost 4 bases and J lost 2 bases. Germline values: CDR1 SNHLY, CDR2 FYNNEI. The CDR3 consists of 15 residues. Here the CDR3 DNA reads TGTGCCAGCAGTGCTAGCGGATTAAACACCGGGGAGCTGTTTTTT. This sequence encodes CASSASGLNTGELFF.

This chain joins TRBV28 and TRBJ1-5; 7 bases are shared with TRBD1. V dropped 2 bases and J dropped 6; count of bases not matched to a gene: 7. CDR3 size: 15 residues. Germline V lookup: CDR1 MDHEN, CDR2 SYDVKM. CDR3 sequence: CASSLGGQLGQPQHF. Written as DNA, the CDR3 is TGTGCCAGCAGTTTAGGGGGACAGTTGGGTCAGCCCCAGCATTTT.

This sequence joins TRBV5-6 and TRBJ2-3; TRBD2 might be the D (5 bases). Germline values: CDR1 SGHDT, CDR2 YYEEEE. CDR3 length: 15 residues. Deletions cut 6 bases from V and 0 bases from J, with 14 bases between. CDR3 residues: CASTLEPGSTDTQYF. The DNA of the CDR3 is TGTGCCAGCACTCTCGAACCGGGAAGCACAGATACGCAGTATTTT.

V gene TRBV5-4 combines with J gene TRBJ2-1; D is unresolved. The V end lost 0 bases, the J end lost 2 bases, and 6 bases lay between the germline ends. Germline-derived CDR1 and CDR2 are SGHNT and YYREEE (reference sequence). This CDR3 region has 14 residues. The CDR3 DNA follows: TGTGCCAGCAGCTTGGAGGGCACCTACAATGAGCAGTTCTTC. It specifies CASSLEGTYNEQFF.

This chain connects TRBV28 to TRBJ1-2; D is unresolved. The CDR3 runs 15 residues. Germline assignment: CDR1 MDHEN and CDR2 SYDVKM. V shed 2 bases and J shed 2 bases, with 12 bases lying between them. CDR3 sequence reads: CASSLGGASNYGYTF. Here the CDR3 DNA reads TGTGCCAGCAGTTTAGGTGGAGCCTCAAACTATGGCTACACCTTC.

This clone was seen only once. The chain is built from TRBV28 and TRBJ2-1; 10 nucleotides line up with TRBD1. Germline V gene sequence: CDR1 MDHEN, CDR2 SYDVKM. The CDR3 extends over 17 amino acids. The ends lost 3 bases at V and 3 bases at J; junction bases unmatched: 8. CDR3 residues: CASSFRTGGASYNEQFF. The CDR3, as DNA: TGTGCCAGCAGTTTCCGGACAGGGGGGGCCAGCTACAATGAGCAGTTCTTC.

CDR3 residues: CASSLTDTGELFF. CDR3 nucleotide sequence: TGTGCCAGCAGCTTAACGGACACCGGGGAGCTGTTTTTT. The chain combines TRBV7-9 with TRBJ2-2; unclear D gene. Trimming pared 2 bases from V and 3 bases from J, leaving 4 bases between. CDR1 is SEHNR and CDR2 is FQNEAQ in the germline V gene (reference sequence). There are 13 residues in the CDR3. Supplemented by reference TRBV7-9 and TRBJ2-2, the full variable domain reads DTGVSQNPRHKITKRGQNVTFRCDPISEHNRLYWYRQTLGQGPEFLTYFQNEAQLEKSRLLSDRFSAERPKGSFSTLEIQRTEQGDSAMYLCASSLTDTGELFFGEGSRLTVL.

The genes are TRBV10-3 and TRBJ2-2; D gene unclear. Per germline, CDR1 ENHRY and CDR2 SYGVKD. Trimming took 6 bases from V and 7 from J, leaving 15 bases between them. CDR3 size: 14 residues. CDR3 nucleotide sequence: TGTGCCATCAGCGTTGACTTAGGACGCGGGGAGCTGTTTTTT. It yields the protein CAISVDLGRGELFF.

The J gene is TRBJ2-1, the V gene TRBV7-2; a possible D gene is TRBD1 (7 bases). Germline V gives CDR1 SGHTA, CDR2 FQGNSA. V dropped 1 base and J dropped 7 bases, with 23 bases sitting between them. CDR3 length: 18 amino acids. For the CDR3, the DNA is TGTGCCAGCAGCTTAGAAGATTCGGGTGGCAGGGGGAGGAATGAGCAGTTCTTC. It encodes CASSLEDSGGRGRNEQFF.

This chain joins TRBV7-9 and TRBJ1-1, with a tentative D call TRBD1 (6 bases). Germline V gene lookup returns CDR1 SEHNR and CDR2 FQNEAQ (reference sequence). CDR3 length: 13 amino acids. V lost 0 bases and J 11 bases, leaving 13 bases between the germline ends. DNA for the CDR3: TGTGCCAGCAGCTTAGCGGGGGCGGAGCGGGCTTTCTTT. Translated: CASSLAGAERAFF.

The J gene is TRBJ1-2, the V gene TRBV7-2; TRBD1 is a possible D gene (6 bases). V gave up 4 bases and J gave up 4 bases, with 16 bases separating them. This CDR3 comprises 15 residues. The germline V gene has CDR1 SGHTA and CDR2 FQGNSA. CDR3 sequence (DNA): TGTGCCAGCAGCTCTCGGGACACTGCACTCTATGGCTACACCTTC. This encodes CASSSRDTALYGYTF.

This clone was counted between two and nine times. This sequence joins TRBV28 and TRBJ1-6; 9 nucleotides match TRBD1. V lost 5 bases and J lost 10; bases outside the gene matches: 6. From germline, CDR1 is MDHEN and CDR2 SYDVKM. The CDR3 is made up of 14 amino acids. The CDR3 coding sequence is TGTGCCAGCAGTGCCTCCGGGACAGGGTCACCCCTCCACTTT. It translates to CASSASGTGSPLHF.

This clone is a singleton in its sample. The chain employs TRBV7-9 and TRBJ1-5, with D perhaps matching TRBD1 (6 bases). The CDR3 loop spans 15 amino acids. Germline values: CDR1 SEHNR, CDR2 FQNEAQ (reference sequence). V lost 2 bases to trimming and J lost 5 bases, with 13 bases between them. The CDR3 spells CASSLLGGPHQPQHF. In DNA form, the CDR3 reads TGTGCCAGCAGCTTATTGGGGGGCCCGCATCAGCCCCAGCATTTT.

Regarding this clone: Different DNA sequences within this sample yield the same CDR3. V and J are TRBV5-1 and TRBJ1-1; 8 positions agree with TRBD1. Germline lookup yields CDR1 SGHRS and CDR2 YFSETQ. V trimming: 0 bases; J trimming: 2 bases; junction bases outside the gene matches: 3. The CDR3 spans 15 residues. CDR3 amino acids: CASSLAGTGNTEAFF. The CDR3 region has the DNA TGCGCCAGCAGCTTGGCCGGGACAGGAAACACTGAAGCTTTCTTT.

The chain's CDR3 is CASSPEGDRGFEQYF. The DNA for the CDR3 is TGTGCCAGCAGCCCGGAAGGGGACAGGGGGTTCGAGCAGTACTTC. The rearrangement links TRBV27 to TRBJ2-5; 11 nucleotides agree with TRBD1. The J call may be mistaken, given a closer DNA end match to TRBJ2-7. Germline V gene sequence: CDR1 MNHEY, CDR2 SMNVEV (reference sequence). This CDR3 region has 15 residues.

V and J are TRBV2 and TRBJ1-2; the match to TRBD1 covers 7 bases. The CDR3 consists of 15 residues. Germline values: CDR1 SNHLY, CDR2 FYNNEI. The trim removed 8 bases at V and 3 bases at J, leaving 12 bases unmatched. The CDR3 region has the DNA TGTGCCAGCGGATTATCGATGACAGGGTACTATGGCTACACCTTC. Translating it yields CASGLSMTGYYGYTF. Full variable domain (remainder filled in from reference TRBV2 and TRBJ1-2): EPEVTQTPSHQVTQMGQEVILRCVPISNHLYFYWYRQILGQKVEFLVSFYNNEISEKSEIFDDQFSVERPDGSNFTLKIRSTKLEDSAMYFCASGLSMTGYYGYTFGSGTRLTVV.

This clone was seen a few times. In the same sample, other DNA sequences code for this CDR3. The chain joins TRBV2 to TRBJ1-3; D is uncertain. Germline CDR1 and CDR2: SNHLY and FYNNEI. Trimming took 2 bases from V and 0 from J, leaving 2 bases between them. CDR3 length: 13 amino acids. The CDR3 spells CASSEYSGNTIYF. In nucleotides, the CDR3 is TGTGCCAGCAGTGAATACTCTGGAAACACCATATATTTT.